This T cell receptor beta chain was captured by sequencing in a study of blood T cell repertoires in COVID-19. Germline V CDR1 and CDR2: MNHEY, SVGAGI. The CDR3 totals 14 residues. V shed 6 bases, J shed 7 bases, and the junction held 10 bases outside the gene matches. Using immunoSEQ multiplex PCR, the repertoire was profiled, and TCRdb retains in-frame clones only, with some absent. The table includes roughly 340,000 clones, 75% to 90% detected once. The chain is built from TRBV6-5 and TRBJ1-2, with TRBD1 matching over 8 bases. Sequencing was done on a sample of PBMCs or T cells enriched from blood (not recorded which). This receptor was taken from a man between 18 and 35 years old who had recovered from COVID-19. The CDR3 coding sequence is TGTGCCAGCAGAACGGACAGGGTTTATGGTGGCTACACCTTC. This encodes CASRTDRVYGGYTF.